This T cell receptor (beta chain) comes out of a study of blood T cell repertoires in COVID-19. The data were produced by immunoSEQ multiplex PCR, yet TCRdb's version contains in-frame clones alone and is incomplete. The sample holds about 250,000 clones; 70% to 90% are singletons and the top ten take about 2.1%. The ends were cut back, 7 bases at V and 3 bases at J, with 7 bases in the middle. The CDR3 sequence is 11 residues long. Germline V gene sequence: CDR1 MGHDK, CDR2 SYGVNS. The chain is built from TRBV25-1 and TRBJ2-7, with D possibly TRBD2 on 6 matching bases. The TCR sequence derives from a woman aged 40 to 50 who had recovered from COVID-19. Sequencing was performed on peripheral blood. Written as DNA, the CDR3 is TGTGCCAGCACCGGGGGCTACGAGCAGTACTTC. This translates into CASTGGYEQYF.